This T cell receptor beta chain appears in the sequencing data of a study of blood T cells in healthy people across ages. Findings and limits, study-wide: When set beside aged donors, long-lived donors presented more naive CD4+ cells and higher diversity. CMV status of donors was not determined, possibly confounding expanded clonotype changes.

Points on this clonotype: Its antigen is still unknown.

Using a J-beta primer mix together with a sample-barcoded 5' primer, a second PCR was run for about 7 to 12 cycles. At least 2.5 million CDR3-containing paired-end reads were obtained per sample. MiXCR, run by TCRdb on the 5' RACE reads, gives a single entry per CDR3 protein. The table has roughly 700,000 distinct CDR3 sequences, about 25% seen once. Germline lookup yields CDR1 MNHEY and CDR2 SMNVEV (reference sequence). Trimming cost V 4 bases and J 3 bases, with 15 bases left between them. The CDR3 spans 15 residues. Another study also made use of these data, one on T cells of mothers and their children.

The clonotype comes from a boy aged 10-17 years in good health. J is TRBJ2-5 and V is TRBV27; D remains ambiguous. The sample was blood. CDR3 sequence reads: CASSSRSDNKETQYF. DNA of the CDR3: TGTGCCAGCAGTTCGAGGTCAGATAATAAAGAGACCCAGTACTTC.